These 29 T cell receptor beta chains were sequenced from one sample in a study of Graves' ophthalmopathy and Graves' hyperthyroidism. Scientists amplified the TCR beta CDR3 regions from RNA transcripts. HTBI primers were used in a first-round RT-PCR, which preceded a second-round multiplex PCR. In TCRdb, the multiplex PCR reads were re-called with MiXCR into one record per CDR3 protein. The repertoire holds some 750,000 distinct CDR3 sequences, with 40% as singletons. Sequencing was performed on peripheral blood. These receptors were taken from an adult man with Graves' ophthalmopathy.

This clonotype appeared a few times. The chain is built from TRBV10-3 and TRBJ2-2, with 12 bases aligning to TRBD1. V was pared by 6 bases and J by 5 bases, with 7 bases of the junction left unmatched. The CDR3 extends over 16 amino acids. CDR1 and CDR2 from the germline V gene are ENHRY and SYGVKD. CDR3 sequence: CAISPGDRGQTGELFF. The CDR3 coding sequence is TGTGCCATCAGCCCCGGGGACAGGGGGCAAACCGGGGAGCTGTTTTTT.

Only a few counts were recorded for this clonotype. This chain uses TRBV24-1 with TRBJ1-2; D is possibly TRBD1 (5 bases). Trimming shortened V by 4 bases and J by 7 bases, and 18 bases separated the two germline ends. The CDR3 runs to 15 residues. Per germline, CDR1 KGHDR and CDR2 SFDVKD. Here the CDR3 DNA reads TGTGCCACCAGTGACCAGACTGTGGGGGTAGGTGGCTACACCTTC. This codes for CATSDQTVGVGGYTF.

The V call is TRBV10-3, the J call TRBJ1-2, with TRBD1 as a possible D gene (5 bases). The V end lost 6 bases, the J end lost 6 bases, and 11 bases lay between the germline ends. This CDR3 region has 12 residues. Looked up from germline, CDR1 is ENHRY and CDR2 is SYGVKD. The DNA for the CDR3 is TGTGCCATCAGAGAAGGGGCCCATGGCTACACCTTC. Encoded protein: CAIREGAHGYTF.

Concerning this clonotype: A much bigger clone sits one base away, suggesting this may be a read error. This is likely a read error, given that the CDR3 carries no conserved phenylalanine or tryptophan at its end. The chain uses TRBV10-2 and TRBJ2-5, with a weak D call TRBD1 (5 bases). The ends were cut back, 6 bases at V and 4 bases at J, with 15 bases in the middle. This CDR3 contains 14 residues. CDR1 is WSHSY and CDR2 is SAAADI in the germline V gene. DNA for the CDR3: TGCGCCAGCAGCCCCCAGGGTTTTGGAGAGACCCAGTACCTC. Its protein product is CASSPQGFGETQYL.

V usage is TRBV20-1 and J usage is TRBJ1-2, with unresolved D. CDR3 length: 11 residues. Per the germline V gene, CDR1 is DFQATT and CDR2 is SNEGSKA (reference sequence). Here the CDR3 DNA reads TGCAGCGTTCTGGGGAGTTCTGGCTACACCTTC. Its protein product is CSVLGSSGYTF.

This clonotype occurred a few times. The gene calls are TRBV2 and TRBJ2-5, with 7 bases that match TRBD2. Germline CDR1 is SNHLY and CDR2 is FYNNEI. V shed 6 bases, J shed 2 bases, and the junction held 3 bases outside the gene matches. The length of the CDR3 is 13 residues. The CDR3 protein is CASRTSRQETQYF. CDR3 nucleotide sequence: TGTGCCAGCAGGACTAGCAGGCAAGAGACCCAGTACTTC.

This clonotype was observed once. The CDR3 region has the DNA TGCAGTGCTAGAGTCGGGACTAGCGGGGATTCCTACGAGCAGTACTTC. The encoded protein is CSARVGTSGDSYEQYF. This chain uses TRBV20-1 with TRBJ2-7; 13 bases align to TRBD2. V lost 1 base, J lost 1 base, and 4 bases stayed unmatched. In germline, CDR1 is DFQATT, CDR2 SNEGSKA (reference sequence). This CDR3 contains 16 residues.

DNA for the CDR3: TGTGCCAGCAGTTTATGGCCGGGGGGGAACTATGGCTACACCTTC. It specifies CASSLWPGGNYGYTF. The rearrangement links TRBV7-3 to TRBJ1-2, with D tentatively TRBD1 (5 bases). V gave up 6 bases and J gave up 2 bases, with 16 bases separating them. In germline, CDR1 is SGHTA, CDR2 FQGTGA. The CDR3 is 15 amino acids.

V is TRBV29-1 and J is TRBJ2-7; TRBD1 agrees at 9 bases. Germline V gene data show CDR1 as SQVTM and CDR2 as ANQGSEA. J lost 0 bases, V lost 5 bases, and 5 bases had no gene match. This CDR3 has 14 amino acids. The CDR3 sequence is CSVQGQGNSYEQYF. CDR3 coding DNA: TGCAGCGTTCAAGGACAGGGGAACTCCTACGAGCAGTACTTC.

This clonotype has a handful of counts. J is TRBJ2-7 and V is TRBV6-1; D gene unclear. The V gene's germline CDR1 is MNHNS and CDR2 SASEGT. With 2 bases removed from V and 7 bases from J, the gap between germline ends came to 9 bases. The CDR3 is made up of 12 amino acids. CDR3 coding DNA: TGTGCCAGCAGTGAACGAAGCCGGGAGCAGTACTTC. This translates into CASSERSREQYF.

Details on this clonotype: The junction does not match germline at one end; this may be a read error. This sequence joins TRBV20-1 and TRBJ2-7, with D possibly TRBD2 on 5 matching bases. CDR1 and CDR2 (germline): DFQATT, SNEGSKA (reference sequence). The CDR3 totals 14 residues. This chain's CDR3 is CSARDPHGDSERYF. The CDR3 DNA reads TGCAGTGCTAGAGACCCGCACGGGGATTCGGAGCGGTACTTC.

V usage is TRBV4-2 and J usage is TRBJ2-7; TRBD2 aligns across 7 bases. Germline CDR1 reads LGHNA; CDR2 reads YNFKEQ. The CDR3 consists of 15 residues. V shed 5 bases, J shed 0 bases, and the junction held 7 bases outside the gene matches. DNA of the CDR3: TGTGCCAGCAGCTTGAGGGGCGGGAGCTCCTACGAGCAGTACTTC. Translating it yields CASSLRGGSSYEQYF.

About this clonotype: At one boundary the junction diverges from the germline segment, which might be a read error. The chain combines TRBV10-2 with TRBJ1-1; TRBD1 agrees at 11 bases. Germline V lookup: CDR1 WSHSY, CDR2 SAAADI. The CDR3 covers 16 residues. CDR3: CASSYGQGARGTEAFF. The CDR3 DNA reads TGTGCCAGCAGTTACGGACAGGGGGCTCGGGGCACTGAAGCTTTCTTT.

This chain joins TRBV25-1 and TRBJ2-7; a possible D gene is TRBD2 (5 bases). The CDR3 is 13 residues long. V was cut by 6 bases and J by 3 bases, with 12 bases left in between. Germline CDR1 MGHDK, CDR2 SYGVNS. The CDR3 DNA reads as TGTGCCAGCAGAGAGGTAACTAGCTACGAGCAGTACTTC. It encodes CASREVTSYEQYF.

The chain employs TRBV2 and TRBJ2-7, with 12 bases fitting TRBD1. The germline V gene encodes CDR1 SNHLY and CDR2 FYNNEI. CDR3 length: 14 residues. The V segment lost 4 bases and the J segment 6 bases; nucleotides outside the gene matches: 4. The chain's CDR3 is CASSGDRGLSEQYF. CDR3 sequence (DNA): TGTGCCAGCAGTGGGGACAGGGGGCTGAGCGAGCAGTACTTC. Looking up the rest from reference TRBV2 and TRBJ2-7 gives the full variable domain: EPEVTQTPSHQVTQMGQEVILRCVPISNHLYFYWYRQILGQKVEFLVSFYNNEISEKSEIFDDQFSVERPDGSNFTLKIRSTKLEDSAMYFCASSGDRGLSEQYFGPGTRLTVT.

The chain has TRBV24-1 and TRBJ1-5; D is possibly TRBD1 (6 bases). Germline CDR1 and CDR2: KGHDR and SFDVKD. The V and J ends lost 1 base and 11 bases respectively, with 23 bases between them. The CDR3 runs 17 residues. CDR3 loop: CATSDFIRGRQQETQHF. CDR3 DNA: TGTGCCACCAGTGATTTCATCAGGGGCAGACAGCAAGAGACCCAGCATTTT.

The rearrangement joins TRBV20-1 to TRBJ1-2, with 7 bases lining up with TRBD1. With V trimmed by 4 bases and J by 8 bases, 7 bases remained unmatched. Germline V gene data show CDR1 as DFQATT and CDR2 as SNEGSKA (reference sequence). This CDR3 region has 12 residues. CDR3 DNA: TGCAGTGCTACAACAGGGGTCGAGGGCTACACCTTC. It codes for CSATTGVEGYTF.

This clonotype was seen ten or more times. The genes are TRBV20-1 and TRBJ1-1; D is possibly TRBD1 (5 bases). Trimming left V 0 bases short and J 2 bases short, with 13 bases between. The CDR3 has 15 amino acids. CDR1 and CDR2 (germline): DFQATT, SNEGSKA (reference sequence). This chain's CDR3 is CSARDNQGLNTEAFF. CDR3 bases: TGCAGTGCTAGAGATAACCAGGGACTAAACACTGAAGCTTTCTTT.

CDR3 sequence reads: CASTNWDRAISGANVLTF. Written as DNA, the CDR3 is TGTGCCAGTACCAACTGGGACAGGGCAATCTCTGGGGCCAACGTCCTGACTTTC. V and J are TRBV19 and TRBJ2-6; TRBD1 matches at 9 bases. This CDR3 comprises 18 residues. Germline CDR1 and CDR2: LNHDA and SQIVND (reference sequence). The junction had 10 bases not matched to a gene; V was cut back by 7 bases and J by 0 bases.

The rearrangement uses TRBV2 and TRBJ2-7; a weak D match, TRBD1 (6 bases). Near its end, the DNA agrees better with TRBJ2-1, so the J call may be wrong. The CDR3 consists of 13 residues. CDR1 is SNHLY and CDR2 is FYNNEI in the germline V gene. CDR3 bases: TGTGCCAGCAGCAAAGGGACATGGGATGAGCAGTTCTTC. Its protein is CASSKGTWDEQFF.

About this clonotype: This may be a read error: a much more frequent sequence differs by one nucleotide. The CDR3 carries no conserved terminal phenylalanine or tryptophan, so it likely arises from a read error. The V gene is TRBV20-1, the J gene TRBJ2-7; 7 nucleotides agree with TRBD2. The germline CDR1 and CDR2 sequences are DFQATT and SNEGSKA (reference sequence). V shed 1 base, J shed 3 bases, and the junction held 6 bases outside the gene matches. This CDR3 spans 14 amino acids. The CDR3: CSARASRGVYEQYL. CDR3 DNA: TGCAGTGCTAGAGCCTCCCGGGGGGTCTACGAGCAGTACCTC.

The chain combines TRBV2 with TRBJ1-2, with D maybe TRBD1 (5 bases). The CDR3 contains 16 residues. CDR1 is SNHLY, CDR2 FYNNEI, per germline. Trimming cost V 6 bases and J 6 bases, with 23 bases left between them. The CDR3 loop is CASRLSGSLGVDGYTF. CDR3 sequence (DNA): TGTGCCAGCAGACTAAGTGGGAGTCTGGGGGTGGATGGCTACACCTTC.

The table lists this clonotype with a few counts. The chain employs TRBV7-9 and TRBJ2-7; D not certain. Germline V CDR1 and CDR2: SEHNR, FQNEAQ (reference sequence). There are 12 residues in the CDR3. V was shortened by 2 bases and J by 7 bases, with 9 bases between the two germline ends. CDR3: CASSLIRVEQYF. CDR3 nucleotide sequence: TGTGCCAGCAGCTTAATAAGAGTAGAGCAGTACTTC.

The rearrangement joins TRBV11-2 to TRBJ2-5; 9 bases are shared with TRBD2. Germline V gene data show CDR1 as SGHAT and CDR2 as FQNNGV. Germline trimming cut 2 bases from V and 2 bases from J; bases unmatched to any gene: 3. The CDR3 is made up of 15 amino acids. As DNA, the CDR3 is TGTGCCAGCAGCTTACAAGCGGGGGGACAAGAGACCCAGTACTTC. This sequence encodes CASSLQAGGQETQYF.

Ten or more counts support this clonotype. The chain uses TRBV4-2 and TRBJ1-2; TRBD1 might be the D (6 bases). Germline V gene data show CDR1 as LGHNA and CDR2 as YNFKEQ. Trimming took off 0 bases at V and 4 bases at J, with 12 bases between the two ends. The CDR3 is 15 amino acids. The DNA of the CDR3 is TGTGCCAGCAGCCAAGAGAATGGACAGCTCTATGGCTACACCTTC. Amino acids: CASSQENGQLYGYTF.

This chain uses TRBV7-9 with TRBJ1-1; D remains unclear. With 0 bases removed from V and 3 bases from J, the gap between germline ends came to 5 bases. The germline V gene encodes CDR1 SEHNR and CDR2 FQNEAQ (reference sequence). The CDR3 extends over 13 amino acids. DNA for the CDR3: TGTGCCAGCAGCTTAGCTACCCACACTGAAGCTTTCTTT. Translation: CASSLATHTEAFF.

This clonotype came up many times. The rearrangement links TRBV7-2 to TRBJ1-5; no clear D gene. Germline lookup yields CDR1 SGHTA and CDR2 FQGNSA. The CDR3 has 15 amino acids. Trimming shortened V by 5 bases and J by 6 bases, and 17 bases separated the two germline ends. CDR3 bases: TGTGCCAGCAGCCTTAGTTGGAGTCCAGCTCAGCCCCAGCATTTT. The encoded protein is CASSLSWSPAQPQHF.

The chain is built from TRBV2 and TRBJ1-6; 7 bases are a match to TRBD1. Germline V gene data show CDR1 as SNHLY and CDR2 as FYNNEI. The CDR3 is 18 amino acids. Unmatched junction bases numbered 10, after V lost 4 bases and J lost 1 base. The CDR3 here is CASSARLRGLSYNSPLHF. The CDR3 DNA reads as TGTGCCAGCAGTGCCCGCCTGAGGGGGCTTTCCTATAATTCACCCCTCCACTTT.

The J gene is TRBJ2-2, the V gene TRBV5-1; D is perhaps TRBD1 (6 bases). The CDR3 is 14 residues long. With 9 bases removed from V and 1 base from J, the gap between germline ends came to 13 bases. In germline, CDR1 is SGHRS, CDR2 YFSETQ. The CDR3 DNA sequence: TGCGCCAACGAAACAGGGTTGAACACCGGGGAGCTGTTTTTT. Encoded protein: CANETGLNTGELFF.